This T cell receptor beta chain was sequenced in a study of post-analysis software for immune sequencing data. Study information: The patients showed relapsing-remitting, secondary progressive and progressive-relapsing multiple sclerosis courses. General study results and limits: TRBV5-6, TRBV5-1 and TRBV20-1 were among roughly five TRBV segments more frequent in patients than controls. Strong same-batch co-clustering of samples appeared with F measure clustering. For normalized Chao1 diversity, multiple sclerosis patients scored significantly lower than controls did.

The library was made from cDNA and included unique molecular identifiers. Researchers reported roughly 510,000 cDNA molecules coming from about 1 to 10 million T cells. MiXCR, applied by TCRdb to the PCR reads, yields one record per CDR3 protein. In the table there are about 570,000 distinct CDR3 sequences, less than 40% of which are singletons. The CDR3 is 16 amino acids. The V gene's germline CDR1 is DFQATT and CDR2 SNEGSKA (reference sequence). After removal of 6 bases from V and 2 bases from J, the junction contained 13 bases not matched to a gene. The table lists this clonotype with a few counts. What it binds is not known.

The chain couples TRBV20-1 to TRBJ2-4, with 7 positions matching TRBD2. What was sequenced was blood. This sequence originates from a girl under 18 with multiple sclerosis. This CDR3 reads CSAEPPTGGTKNIQYF. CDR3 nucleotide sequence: TGCAGTGCCGAACCGCCAACGGGGGGAACCAAAAACATTCAGTACTTC.